This T cell receptor (beta chain) was documented in a study of OX40 agonist ivuxolimab in advanced cancers. Overall study: Patients undergoing dose escalation presented with hepatocellular carcinoma, melanoma, renal cell or head and neck cancer. Three patients had partial responses: one hepatocellular carcinoma, two cutaneous melanoma.

Here immunoSEQ multiplex PCR was the method, and the copy in TCRdb shows in-frame clones only, minus some. Found here are 70,000 to 75,000 clones, around 88% of them singletons; the top ten hold less than 3%. Study-wide points: At 0.1 to 3.0 mg/kg and by week 6, clonal expansion occurred in CD4+ and CD8+ blood T cells.

This CDR3 has 15 amino acids. CDR1 and CDR2 (germline): SGHTA, FQGTGA. V gave up 5 bases and J gave up 5 bases, with 16 bases separating them. Comments on this clone: No antigen is known for it.

The sequenced sample was CD4+ or CD8+ T cells sorted from blood, obtained in a trial of the OX40 agonist ivuxolimab. The genes are TRBV7-3 and TRBJ2-1; no reliable D call. This sequence was found in an adult with an advanced solid tumor such as melanoma, head and neck, liver or kidney cancer. The CDR3 is CASSPTPSLNNEQFF. CDR3 DNA: TGTGCCAGCAGCCCCACGCCTTCTTTGAACAATGAGCAGTTCTTC.